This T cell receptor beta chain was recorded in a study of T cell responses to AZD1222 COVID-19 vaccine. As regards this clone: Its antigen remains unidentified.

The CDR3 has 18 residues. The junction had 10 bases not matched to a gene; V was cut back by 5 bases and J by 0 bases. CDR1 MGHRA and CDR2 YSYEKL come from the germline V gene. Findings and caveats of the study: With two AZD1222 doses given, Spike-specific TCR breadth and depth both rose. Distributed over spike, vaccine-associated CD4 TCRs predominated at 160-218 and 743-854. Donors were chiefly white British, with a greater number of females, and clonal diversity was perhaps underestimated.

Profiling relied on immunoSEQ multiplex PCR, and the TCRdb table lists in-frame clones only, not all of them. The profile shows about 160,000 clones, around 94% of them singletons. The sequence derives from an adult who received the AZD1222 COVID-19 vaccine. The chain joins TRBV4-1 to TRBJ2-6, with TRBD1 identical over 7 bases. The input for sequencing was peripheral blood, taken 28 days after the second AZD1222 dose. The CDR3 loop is CASSVGEGAISGANVLTF. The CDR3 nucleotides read TGCGCCAGCAGCGTTGGAGAGGGGGCTATCTCTGGGGCCAACGTCCTGACTTTC.